Following are 23 T cell receptor beta chains from one sample sequenced in a study of blood T cell repertoires in COVID-19. Produced via immunoSEQ multiplex PCR; TCRdb's table is partial and in-frame only. Here the sample spans about 120,000 clones, about 74% being singletons. The sample consisted of peripheral blood. The receptors originated from a human donor in a cohort sampled during active COVID-19.

The chain joins TRBV7-2 to TRBJ1-2; tentatively, D is TRBD1 (5 bases). Trimming stripped 4 bases from V and 4 bases from J, with 13 bases between. Germline CDR1 SGHTA, CDR2 FQGNSA. The CDR3 totals 14 residues. The CDR3 bases are TGTGCCAGCAGCTCCAGCGGGGGTGGCTATGGCTACACCTTC. Translated: CASSSSGGGYGYTF.

This clone was recorded once. The J gene is TRBJ1-4, the V gene TRBV4-2; no clear D. The CDR3 is 17 amino acids. Germline V gene lookup returns CDR1 LGHNA and CDR2 YNFKEQ. With 1 base removed from V and 0 bases from J, the gap between germline ends came to 12 bases. CDR3 nucleotides: TGTGCCAGCAGCCAAGCCTTAGAATTGTCAACTAATGAAAAACTGTTTTTT. Its translation is CASSQALELSTNEKLFF.

On this clone itself: This sample includes further DNA sequences coding for the same CDR3. The rearrangement joins TRBV27 to TRBJ2-7, with a tentative D call TRBD1 (5 bases). The ends were cut back, 2 bases at V and 3 bases at J, with 11 bases in the middle. The CDR3 is 14 residues long. Germline V CDR1 and CDR2: MNHEY, SMNVEV (reference sequence). CDR3: CASSLGQGGYEQYF. The DNA for the CDR3 is TGTGCCAGCAGTTTAGGGCAGGGCGGCTACGAGCAGTACTTC.

The J gene is TRBJ1-1, the V gene TRBV11-1; D is perhaps TRBD1 (6 bases). Germline assignment: CDR1 SGHAT and CDR2 FQDESV (reference sequence). The length of the CDR3 is 15 residues. V was cut by 4 bases and J by 4 bases, with 16 bases left in between. This CDR3 reads CASSWAGAGSTEAFF. The DNA for the CDR3 is TGTGCCAGCAGCTGGGCGGGGGCTGGGAGCACTGAAGCTTTCTTT. The full variable domain, rest sourced from reference TRBV11-1 and TRBJ1-1, is EAEVAQSPRYKITEKSQAVAFWCDPISGHATLYWYRQILGQGPELLVQFQDESVVDDSQLPKDRFSAERLKGVDSTLKIQPAELGDSAMYLCASSWAGAGSTEAFFGQGTRLTVV.

The chain has TRBV6-6 and TRBJ2-7; 11 bases fit TRBD2. The CDR3 is 16 residues long. Germline trimming cut 7 bases from V and 2 bases from J; bases unmatched to any gene: 10. Germline V gene sequence: CDR1 MNHNY, CDR2 SVGAGI (reference sequence). The CDR3 DNA sequence: TGTGCCAGCAACTACGTGAGGGGACTAGCGGCCTACGAGCAGTACTTC. Protein product: CASNYVRGLAAYEQYF.

This rearrangement joins TRBV7-3 to TRBJ2-3; TRBD2 agrees at 7 bases. CDR3 length equals 14 residues. Germline lookup yields CDR1 SGHTA and CDR2 FQGTGA. J lost 3 bases, V lost 5 bases, and 5 bases had no gene match. The CDR3: CASSPAGPTDTQYF. The CDR3 DNA follows: TGTGCCAGCAGCCCAGCGGGGCCGACAGATACGCAGTATTTT.

This rearrangement joins TRBV5-1 to TRBJ2-2; D is uncertain. The germline gives CDR1 SGHRS, CDR2 YFSETQ. Trimming took 2 bases from V and 6 from J, leaving 14 bases between them. The CDR3 sequence is 15 residues long. In DNA, the CDR3 is TGCGCCAGCAGCTTAGCGCTAGGCGTCCCCGGGGAGCTGTTTTTT. Translating it yields CASSLALGVPGELFF.

This clone was detected once. The V gene is TRBV3-1 (or the pseudogene TRBV3-2), the J gene TRBJ2-5; D perhaps matches TRBD2 (5 bases). The CDR3 length is 13 residues. Trimming pared 4 bases from V and 5 bases from J, leaving 11 bases between. Germline CDR1 reads LGHDT; CDR2 reads YNNKEL (reference sequence). The CDR3 loop is CASSPLGSETQYF. The CDR3 coding sequence is TGTGCCAGCAGCCCCCTAGGGAGTGAGACCCAGTACTTC.

The gene calls are TRBV4-1 and TRBJ2-7; TRBD1 is a possible D gene (5 bases). The CDR3 length is 13 residues. The germline V gene has CDR1 MGHRA and CDR2 YSYEKL. V gave up 5 bases and J gave up 3 bases, with 11 bases separating them. The CDR3 loop is CASSKGLDYEQYF. CDR3 sequence (DNA): TGCGCCAGCAGCAAGGGGCTAGACTACGAGCAGTACTTC.

V usage is TRBV19 and J usage is TRBJ1-1, with D perhaps matching TRBD1 (5 bases). Germline V gene data show CDR1 as LNHDA and CDR2 as SQIVND (reference sequence). CDR3 length: 12 amino acids. Trimming took off 5 bases at V and 7 bases at J, with 11 bases between the two ends. CDR3 in DNA: TGTGCCAGTAGTCTAGGGGAGAATGAAGCTTTCTTT. Translating it yields CASSLGENEAFF.

The chain couples TRBV5-1 to TRBJ2-1; D perhaps matches TRBD2 (6 bases). The CDR3 extends over 14 amino acids. The germline CDR1 and CDR2 sequences are SGHRS and YFSETQ. The V end was cut by 4 bases, the J end by 7 bases, with 15 bases between. The CDR3 DNA is TGCGCCAGCAGCCCCGGGACTCGAGGTAATGAGCAGTTCTTC. It yields the protein CASSPGTRGNEQFF.

The chain carries TRBV28 and TRBJ1-2; 10 nucleotides match TRBD1. CDR1 is MDHEN, CDR2 SYDVKM, per germline. V dropped 2 bases and J dropped 8; count of bases not matched to a gene: 8. This CDR3 spans 15 amino acids. Here the CDR3 reads CASSLQGQGSDGYTF. The CDR3 DNA sequence: TGTGCCAGCAGTTTACAGGGACAGGGGTCCGACGGCTACACCTTC.

This clone was counted a single time. This rearrangement joins TRBV10-3 to TRBJ1-5; the match to TRBD1 covers 12 bases. CDR3 length: 13 residues. Germline V gene lookup returns CDR1 ENHRY and CDR2 SYGVKD. The trim removed 10 bases at V and 6 bases at J, leaving 4 bases unmatched. This CDR3 reads CASGTGGVQPQHF. The DNA of the CDR3 is TGTGCCAGCGGGACAGGGGGCGTTCAGCCCCAGCATTTT.

The CDR3 DNA is TGTGCCAGCAGTGAGGAGGGAGGGAACACTGAAGCTTTCTTT. Translation: CASSEEGGNTEAFF. The chain recombines TRBV6-1 with TRBJ1-1; no firm D call. The CDR3 has 14 residues. With 3 bases removed from V and 1 base from J, the gap between germline ends came to 9 bases. From germline, CDR1 is MNHNS and CDR2 SASEGT.

The chain recombines TRBV21-1 with TRBJ1-2; TRBD1 is the table's D call, not checked against the DNA. TRBV21-1 is shown as a pseudogene. The CDR3 totals 14 residues. CDR3 nucleotides: TGTGCCAGCAGCAAAGCCAGGGGCTACTATGGCTACACCTTC. It specifies CASSKARGYYGYTF.

The chain is built from TRBV11-1 and TRBJ2-5, with TRBD2 matching 12 bases. Germline V CDR1 and CDR2: SGHAT, FQDESV (reference sequence). The CDR3 is 16 amino acids. Germline trimming cut 6 bases from V and 5 bases from J; bases unmatched to any gene: 10. The CDR3 loop is CASRAGTSGLLETQYF. The CDR3 DNA sequence: TGTGCCAGCAGGGCCGGGACTAGCGGGTTGTTGGAGACCCAGTACTTC.

This chain links TRBV11-2 with TRBJ1-1; no firm D call. This CDR3 has 16 amino acids. In germline, CDR1 is SGHAT, CDR2 FQNNGV. Trimming removed 5 bases from V and 1 base from J, with 17 bases in between. The CDR3: CASSQRLERGNTEAFF. The CDR3 DNA is TGTGCCAGCAGCCAAAGACTGGAACGGGGGAACACTGAAGCTTTCTTT.

This rearrangement joins TRBV28 to TRBJ2-7, with 10 nucleotides matching TRBD1. This CDR3 region has 12 residues. The germline CDR1 and CDR2 sequences are MDHEN and SYDVKM. The V and J ends lost 10 bases and 3 bases, in that order; junction bases with no gene match: 3. The CDR3 nucleotides are TGTGCCATCGGGACAGGGGTCTACGAGCAGTACTTC. Residues: CAIGTGVYEQYF.

This sequence joins TRBV9 and TRBJ2-1, with D tentatively TRBD1 (6 bases). Per the germline V gene, CDR1 is SGDLS and CDR2 is YYNGEE. The CDR3 sequence is 16 residues long. V dropped 0 bases and J dropped 1 base, with 11 bases sitting between them. The CDR3 sequence: CASSVVAGASYNEQFF. The CDR3 DNA reads TGTGCCAGCAGCGTAGTGGCAGGGGCGTCCTACAATGAGCAGTTCTTC.

The rearrangement joins TRBV10-3 to TRBJ1-5; 8 bases are shared with TRBD1. V shed 3 bases, J shed 7 bases, and the junction held 8 bases outside the gene matches. The CDR3 length is 15 residues. Germline CDR1 is ENHRY and CDR2 is SYGVKD. The CDR3 here is CAISDGRGRGQPQHF. In DNA, the CDR3 is TGTGCCATCAGTGACGGCAGGGGGCGCGGCCAGCCCCAGCATTTT.

This chain links TRBV29-1 with TRBJ1-2, with 8 bases fitting TRBD1. V lost 4 bases to trimming and J lost 8 bases; unmatched junction nucleotides: 6. Germline CDR1 SQVTM, CDR2 ANQGSEA. CDR3 length: 12 amino acids. In DNA form, the CDR3 reads TGCAGCGTTGCACAGGGGGACGGGGGCTACACCTTC. Translating it yields CSVAQGDGGYTF. The full variable domain, completed using reference TRBV29-1 and TRBJ1-2, is SAVISQKPSRDICQRGTSLTIQCQVDSQVTMMFWYRQQPGQSLTLIATANQGSEATYESGFVIDKFPISRPNLTFSTLTVSNMSPEDSSIYLCSVAQGDGGYTFGSGTRLTVV.

The chain couples TRBV19 to TRBJ2-7; 7 bases match TRBD2. J gave up 7 bases and V 3 bases, and 6 bases lay outside the gene matches. This CDR3 has 13 amino acids. Germline V gene lookup returns CDR1 LNHDA and CDR2 SQIVND (reference sequence). DNA of the CDR3: TGTGCCAGTAGTATGGGGCCAGCGGGGGAGCAGTACTTC. Translation: CASSMGPAGEQYF.

The rearrangement joins TRBV12-3 or TRBV12-4 to TRBJ1-2; a weak D match, TRBD1 (5 bases). This CDR3 contains 12 residues. The V gene lost 3 bases and the J gene lost 8 bases, with 10 bases spanning the gap. CDR3 DNA: TGTGCCAGCAGTTTGGGGCTCGTGGGCTACACCTTC. It is translated as CASSLGLVGYTF.